These T cell receptor beta chains were read from a single sample in a study of blood T cells in healthy people across ages. TCRdb analysed the 5' RACE reads with MiXCR anew, one entry per CDR3 protein. The sample gives some 670,000 distinct CDR3 sequences, around 52% of which show up once; about 14% is in the top ten. Material: blood. The source of these receptors is a woman at least 80 years old in good health. Both conserved end residues are part of each CDR3. The order of the fields is J gene, D gene, clone size, V gene, CDR3 DNA, CDR3 protein. D genes are given only for firm matches. Size values are once, few and many counts, or a class for expanded clones, and some rows have none.

TRBJ2-3 TRBD2 few TRBV18 TGTGCCAGCTCACGACTAGCGGGGGGGCCTCACCTCGTCCACGGGCCAGATACGCAGTATTTT CASSRLAGGPHLVHGPDTQYF
TRBJ2-1 NA many TRBV28 TGTGCCAGCAGCCCTCCCGGGTTTGAGCAGTTCTTC CASSPPGFEQFF
TRBJ2-1 TRBD1 many TRBV9 TGTGCCAGCTCCAATTCGGGACAGGAATACAATGAGCAGTTCTTC CASSNSGQEYNEQFF
TRBJ2-4 TRBD1 NA TRBV6-4 TGTGCCAGCAGCCCTGCTGGGACAGGGCCCAACATTCAGTACTTC CASSPAGTGPNIQYF
TRBJ2-5 TRBD2 NA TRBV7-2 TGTGCCAGCAGCTTAGCCTATAGCGGGGGGGCCTTGGAGACCCAGTACTTC CASSLAYSGGALETQYF
TRBJ2-7 NA NA TRBV6-4 TGTGCCAGCAGTGACTCGTCAGGGTTCTACGAGCAGTACTTC CASSDSSGFYEQYF
TRBJ2-3 NA NA TRBV5-1 TGCGCCCGCAGCTTGGAGAGGGGAGATACGCAGTATTTT CARSLERGDTQYF
TRBJ1-6 NA NA TRBV20-1 TGCAGTGCTAGGCACAAGTTTCATTCACCCCTCCACTTT CSARHKFHSPLHF
TRBJ2-3 NA many TRBV11-2 TGTGCCAGCAGAAGGGGGCGGGGTTCTCGACAAGATACGCAGTATTTT CASRRGRGSRQDTQYF
TRBJ2-3 NA few TRBV20-1 TGCAGTGCCCACCCCCCGACAGATACGCAGTATTTT CSAHPPTDTQYF
TRBJ2-7 TRBD2 NA TRBV4-2 TGTGCCAGCAGCCATACCGGGACTAGCGGGTTTTACTCCTACGAGCAGTACTTC CASSHTGTSGFYSYEQYF
TRBJ2-4 TRBD1 many TRBV7-2 TGTGCCAGCAGCTTACTCGGAGAGGGGGCTTCATACCGAAACATTCAGTACTTC CASSLLGEGASYRNIQYF
TRBJ1-2 NA many TRBV7-9 TGTGCCAGCAGTCCCGGAAGCTATGGCTACACCTTC CASSPGSYGYTF
TRBJ1-6 NA NA TRBV7-9 TGTGCCAGCAGCTTACGGACGGCTCAGAATTCACCCCTCCACTTT CASSLRTAQNSPLHF
TRBJ2-7 NA NA TRBV20-1 TGCAGTGCTAGATCCGAGACAGAGGAGAATGAGCAGTACTTC CSARSETEENEQYF
TRBJ2-3 NA NA TRBV27 TGTGCCAGCAGTTTATGGGGGGCTAACACAGATACGCAGTATTTT CASSLWGANTDTQYF
TRBJ1-4 TRBD1 NA TRBV15 TGTGCCACCGCATCAGGGACAGGGGATGAAAAACTGTTTTTT CATASGTGDEKLFF
TRBJ2-5 NA many TRBV29-1 TGCAGCGGCGATGGGCAAGAGACCCAGTACTTC CSGDGQETQYF
TRBJ2-2 TRBD2 many TRBV6-6 TGTGCCAGCAGGACTAGCGGGATCACCGGGGAGCTGTTTTTT CASRTSGITGELFF
TRBJ2-4 NA many TRBV29-1 TGCAGCGCCCAACAAAACATTCAGTACTTC CSAQQNIQYF
TRBJ2-3 NA NA TRBV25-1 TGTGCCGGCAGTGAGAATCCCCCAGATACGCAGTATTTT CAGSENPPDTQYF
TRBJ1-4 TRBD1 NA TRBV19 TGTGCCAGTAGTCTCCGGACAGGACCTAATGAAAAACTGTTTTTT CASSLRTGPNEKLFF
TRBJ2-1 TRBD2 once TRBV7-2 TGTGCCAGCAGTTTCGGGGGGTTGACAGATACGCAGTTCTTC CASSFGGLTDTQFF
TRBJ1-5 NA once TRBV7-9 TGTGCCAGCGGGGGAGGAGGGCCCCAGCATTTT CASGGGGPQHF
TRBJ2-1 NA few TRBV2 TGTGCCAGCCTTGGAAGGTTTACCTCCTACAATGAGCAGTTCTTC CASLGRFTSYNEQFF
TRBJ2-4 NA many TRBV24-1 TGTGCCACCAGTGCCCCAATCTCCAACATTCAGTACTTC CATSAPISNIQYF
TRBJ2-4 TRBD1 many TRBV4-1 TGCGCCAGCAGCCCGGGACAGGGGGCATACATTCAGTACTTC CASSPGQGAYIQYF
TRBJ1-1 NA NA TRBV5-1 TGCGCCAGCAGCCCCGGAGGGCGAAAAGCTTTCTTT CASSPGGRKAFF
TRBJ2-1 TRBD1 NA TRBV9 TGTGCCAGCAGCCCCGGGACAGAGAGATACAATGAGCAGTTCTTC CASSPGTERYNEQFF
TRBJ2-5 NA NA TRBV9 TGTGCCAGCAGCGTAGGGACCACCCAAGAGACCCAGTACTTC CASSVGTTQETQYF
TRBJ2-5 NA many TRBV12-3/TRBV12-4 TGTGCCACCTCCCGGGAGACCCAGTACTTC CATSRETQYF
TRBJ2-7 TRBD1 NA TRBV5-8 TGTGCCAGCAGCCCGGGGACAGGGGGTAACTACGAGCAGTACTTC CASSPGTGGNYEQYF
TRBJ2-7 TRBD2 NA TRBV5-1 TGCGCCAGCAGCTTGGAACTTAGCGGGACTTACGAGCAGTACTTC CASSLELSGTYEQYF
TRBJ2-3 NA NA TRBV29-1 TGCAGCGTTGACGGGACCCGTGGAGATACGCAGTATTTT CSVDGTRGDTQYF
TRBJ2-3 TRBD1 NA TRBV20-1 TGCAGTGCGCGGGACAGGGGGCAAGTAGATACGCAGTATTTT CSARDRGQVDTQYF
TRBJ1-1 NA NA TRBV20-1 TGCAGTGCTAGAGATCATCGAGGTGGTGAAGCTTTCTTT CSARDHRGGEAFF
TRBJ2-5 NA NA TRBV7-2 TGTGCCAGCAGCCAAGATCGATTAGCGGAAACGGAGACCCAGTACTTC CASSQDRLAETETQYF
TRBJ2-5 TRBD1 many TRBV12-3/TRBV12-4 TGTGCCAGCAGTCCCCAAGGACAGGGGGCTTGGGAGCAGTACTTC CASSPQGQGAWEQYF
TRBJ2-2 NA few TRBV9 TGTGCCAGCAGCGTAGGGCGGGGAAGCAACACCGGGGAGCTGTTTTTT CASSVGRGSNTGELFF
TRBJ2-6 TRBD1 many TRBV9 TGTGCCAGCAGCCCGAGGGGGGGACAGGGACAATCTGGGGCCAACGTCCTGACTTTC CASSPRGGQGQSGANVLTF
TRBJ2-1 TRBD2 NA TRBV20-1 TGCAGTGGACTCCCCCTGGCAACAGATGGGACTAGCGGGAGCAATGAGCAGTTCTTC CSGLPLATDGTSGSNEQFF
TRBJ2-7 TRBD2 NA TRBV10-3 TGTGCCATCAGTGACGGCCGGGAGGGGCTCTACGAGCAGTACTTC CAISDGREGLYEQYF